Described below is a single TCR beta chain sequence and its context. The target antigen is unknown. Some clones are missing from TCRdb's copy, which holds only in-frame ones; the method was immunoSEQ multiplex PCR. The table lists fewer than 120,000 clones, 88% of them singletons. This sample was included in a study of T cell responses to AZD1222 COVID-19 vaccine. Whole-study findings and limits: The number of AZD1222 recipients seropositive at baseline was only 5 to 7. Females outnumbered males among donors, who were mostly white British; clonal diversity was possibly underestimated. Only after the peak T cell response were repertoires sampled. Epitopes outside B.1.351 and B.1.1.7 mutated regions reportedly drew nearly half of spike TCRs.

This sequence was found in an adult in good health. Sequencing used peripheral blood, obtained on day 0 of AZD1222 vaccination.

CDR3 sequence reads: CASSLVGTNEKLFF. CDR3 DNA sequence: TGTGCCAGCAGCTTAGTCGGAACCAATGAAAAACTGTTTTTT. The rearrangement links TRBV7-9 to TRBJ1-4, with unresolved D. The CDR3 is 14 residues long. CDR1 and CDR2 (germline): SEHNR, FQNEAQ (reference sequence). V was cut by 1 base and J by 5 bases, with 8 bases left in between.